The rows below give T cell receptor beta chains drawn from one sample of a study of graft-versus-host responses after intestinal transplantation. Their antigen targets remain unknown. Assay: immunoSEQ multiplex PCR; the TCRdb copy retains only in-frame clones and omits some. The data contain some 23,000 clones, approximately 78% of them singletons. The source was unstimulated CD8+ T cells sorted from spleen or lymph node cells, collected before transplant. The source of these receptors is a human donor who was the organ donor for an intestinal transplant. Each CDR3 is given with its conserved first and last residue. Fields, in order: CDR3 protein, CDR3 DNA, V gene, D gene, J gene, clone size. A D gene is named only where the DNA matches it firmly. Only part of the rows carry a size: once, few, many, or a class if the clone is expanded.

cdr3_aa: CASSPEQGSSEQTQYF
cdr3_nt: TGCGCCAGCAGCCCGGAACAGGGGTCCTCCGAACAGACCCAGTACTTC
v_call: TRBV4-1
d_call: TRBD1
j_call: TRBJ2-5
clone_size: NA

cdr3_aa: CASPGQNFNEQFF
cdr3_nt: TGTGCCAGCCCCGGACAGAATTTCAATGAGCAGTTCTTC
v_call: TRBV6-1
d_call: NA
j_call: TRBJ2-1
clone_size: NA

cdr3_aa: CATSSGTISYEQYF
cdr3_nt: TGTGCCACCAGCTCCGGGACTATTTCCTACGAGCAGTACTTC
v_call: TRBV15
d_call: TRBD2
j_call: TRBJ2-7
clone_size: NA

cdr3_aa: CASSTSGDNEQFF
cdr3_nt: TGTGCCAGCAGTACTAGCGGGGACAATGAGCAGTTCTTC
v_call: TRBV6-6
d_call: TRBD2
j_call: TRBJ2-1
clone_size: NA

cdr3_aa: CASSQDRAYEQYF
cdr3_nt: TGCGCCAGCAGCCAAGATCGGGCCTACGAGCAGTACTTC
v_call: TRBV4-1
d_call: NA
j_call: TRBJ2-7
clone_size: NA

cdr3_aa: CASSLEGSPYEQYF
cdr3_nt: TGCGCCAGCAGCTTGGAAGGCAGTCCCTACGAGCAGTACTTC
v_call: TRBV5-1
d_call: NA
j_call: TRBJ2-7
clone_size: NA

cdr3_aa: CASSFVDRTYEQYF
cdr3_nt: TGTGCCAGCAGCTTCGTGGACAGGACCTACGAGCAGTACTTC
v_call: TRBV5-5
d_call: TRBD1
j_call: TRBJ2-7
clone_size: few

cdr3_aa: CASSELAGGLTDTQYF
cdr3_nt: TGCGCCAGCAGTGAACTAGCGGGGGGCCTCACAGATACGCAGTATTTT
v_call: TRBV10-2
d_call: TRBD2
j_call: TRBJ2-3
clone_size: NA

cdr3_aa: CASSQHRVKNTEAFF
cdr3_nt: TGCGCCAGCAGCCAGCACAGGGTTAAGAACACTGAAGCTTTCTTT
v_call: TRBV4-3
d_call: NA
j_call: TRBJ1-1
clone_size: NA

cdr3_aa: CASSQELAGNYEQYF
cdr3_nt: TGTGCCAGCAGCCAAGAACTAGCGGGAAACTACGAGCAGTACTTC
v_call: TRBV4-2
d_call: TRBD2
j_call: TRBJ2-7
clone_size: NA

cdr3_aa: CASSFEGLGKGYTF
cdr3_nt: TGTGCCAGCAGCTTCGAGGGGCTGGGGAAGGGCTACACCTTC
v_call: TRBV5-5
d_call: NA
j_call: TRBJ1-2
clone_size: NA

cdr3_aa: CASSWVGLNQPQHF
cdr3_nt: TGTGCCAGCAGTTGGGTTGGGCTCAATCAGCCCCAGCATTTT
v_call: TRBV28
d_call: NA
j_call: TRBJ1-5
clone_size: NA

cdr3_aa: CASSLGQGRSNYGYTF
cdr3_nt: TGCGCCAGCAGCTTAGGACAGGGGAGGAGTAACTATGGCTACACCTTC
v_call: TRBV5-1
d_call: TRBD1
j_call: TRBJ1-2
clone_size: NA

cdr3_aa: CASGFRHLQDKGGPTF
cdr3_nt: TGTGCTAGTGGTTTCAGGCATTTGCAGGACAAAGGCGGGCCAACGTTC
v_call: TRBV12-5
d_call: NA
j_call: TRBJ2-6
clone_size: NA

cdr3_aa: CASSMVAGTEAFF
cdr3_nt: TGTGCCAGTAGTATGGTAGCGGGGACTGAAGCTTTCTTT
v_call: TRBV19
d_call: NA
j_call: TRBJ1-1
clone_size: NA

cdr3_aa: CASSERTNTGELFF
cdr3_nt: TGCGCCAGCAGTGAGAGGACTAACACCGGGGAGCTGTTTTTT
v_call: TRBV10-1
d_call: NA
j_call: TRBJ2-2
clone_size: NA

cdr3_aa: CASSSYRDRESYEQYF
cdr3_nt: TGTGCCAGCAGCTCATACCGGGACAGGGAATCCTACGAGCAGTACTTC
v_call: TRBV7-9
d_call: TRBD1
j_call: TRBJ2-7
clone_size: few

cdr3_aa: CASSQGAGAGDTQYF
cdr3_nt: TGCGCCAGCAGCCAGGGGGCGGGAGCTGGAGATACGCAGTATTTT
v_call: TRBV4-1
d_call: NA
j_call: TRBJ2-3
clone_size: NA

cdr3_aa: CASSSRQTPYEQYF
cdr3_nt: TGCGCCAGCAGCTCCCGGCAGACCCCTTACGAGCAGTACTTC
v_call: TRBV5-1
d_call: NA
j_call: TRBJ2-7
clone_size: few

cdr3_aa: CASIGTSGPNEQFF
cdr3_nt: TGTGCCAGCATTGGGACTAGCGGACCTAATGAGCAGTTCTTC
v_call: TRBV6-5
d_call: TRBD2
j_call: TRBJ2-1
clone_size: NA

cdr3_aa: CASSSTRTGVNHEQYF
cdr3_nt: TGTGCCAGCAGCTCGACCCGGACAGGGGTAAACCACGAGCAGTACTTC
v_call: TRBV7-9
d_call: TRBD1
j_call: TRBJ2-7
clone_size: NA

cdr3_aa: CASRRSGTANEKLFF
cdr3_nt: TGTGCCAGCAGACGTTCCGGGACAGCTAATGAAAAACTGTTTTTT
v_call: TRBV11-2
d_call: TRBD1
j_call: TRBJ1-4
clone_size: few

cdr3_aa: CASSRGGLNTEAFF
cdr3_nt: TGTGCCAGCAGTAGAGGGGGCCTGAACACTGAAGCTTTCTTT
v_call: TRBV13
d_call: TRBD1
j_call: TRBJ1-1
clone_size: NA

cdr3_aa: CASRVYEQYF
cdr3_nt: TGTGCCAGCAGGGTCTACGAGCAGTACTTC
v_call: TRBV2
d_call: NA
j_call: TRBJ2-7
clone_size: NA

cdr3_aa: CASSSTGTSGDTQYF
cdr3_nt: TGTGCCAGCAGCTCAACCGGGACTAGCGGGGATACGCAGTATTTT
v_call: TRBV7-2
d_call: TRBD2
j_call: TRBJ2-3
clone_size: NA

cdr3_aa: CASSLLDSNYGYTF
cdr3_nt: TGTGCCAGCAGCCTCTTGGACTCAAACTATGGCTACACCTTC
v_call: TRBV7-9
d_call: NA
j_call: TRBJ1-2
clone_size: NA

cdr3_aa: CASSKVRDSRTYTNYEQYF
cdr3_nt: TGTGCCAGCAGCAAAGTACGGGACAGTAGGACCTACACAAACTACGAGCAGTACTTC
v_call: TRBV5-5
d_call: TRBD1
j_call: TRBJ2-7
clone_size: NA

cdr3_aa: CASSPREGIAYGYTF
cdr3_nt: TGTGCCAGCAGCCCCCGGGAGGGGATTGCCTATGGCTACACCTTC
v_call: TRBV11-2
d_call: NA
j_call: TRBJ1-2
clone_size: NA

cdr3_aa: CATSRDSNFRVSVPEAFF
cdr3_nt: TGTGCCACCAGCAGAGATTCAAATTTCAGGGTATCCGTTCCCGAAGCTTTCTTT
v_call: TRBV15
d_call: NA
j_call: TRBJ1-1
clone_size: NA

cdr3_aa: CASSLEVGPQETQYF
cdr3_nt: TGCGCCAGCAGCTTGGAGGTAGGACCACAAGAGACCCAGTACTTC
v_call: TRBV5-1
d_call: NA
j_call: TRBJ2-5
clone_size: NA

cdr3_aa: CAWSLTRGETQYF
cdr3_nt: TGTGCCTGGAGCCTTACTAGGGGCGAGACCCAGTACTTC
v_call: TRBV30
d_call: NA
j_call: TRBJ2-5
clone_size: NA

cdr3_aa: CASSLGGGGSEAFF
cdr3_nt: TGCGCCAGCAGCTTGGGAGGGGGCGGTTCTGAAGCTTTCTTT
v_call: TRBV5-1
d_call: TRBD1
j_call: TRBJ1-1
clone_size: NA

cdr3_aa: CASSLQGSYEQYF
cdr3_nt: TGTGCCAGTAGCCTACAGGGGTCCTACGAGCAGTACTTC
v_call: TRBV19
d_call: TRBD1
j_call: TRBJ2-7
clone_size: once

cdr3_aa: CASSPGGGDYEQYF
cdr3_nt: TGTGCCAGCAGCCCAGGAGGGGGCGACTACGAGCAGTACTTC
v_call: TRBV9
d_call: NA
j_call: TRBJ2-7
clone_size: NA

cdr3_aa: CASSSPPGAGSYEQYF
cdr3_nt: TGTGCCAGCAGCTCTCCCCCCGGGGCGGGATCGTACGAGCAGTACTTC
v_call: TRBV13
d_call: NA
j_call: TRBJ2-7
clone_size: once

cdr3_aa: CASSQDRGLYQPQHF
cdr3_nt: TGCGCCAGCAGCCAAGACAGGGGGCTTTATCAGCCCCAGCATTTT
v_call: TRBV4-3
d_call: TRBD1
j_call: TRBJ1-5
clone_size: NA

cdr3_aa: CASGWTGGYEQYF
cdr3_nt: TGTGCTAGTGGTTGGACAGGGGGCTACGAGCAGTACTTC
v_call: TRBV12-5
d_call: TRBD1
j_call: TRBJ2-7
clone_size: NA

cdr3_aa: CASSFGLTSYNEQFF
cdr3_nt: TGTGCCAGCAGCTTCGGACTAACCTCCTACAATGAGCAGTTCTTC
v_call: TRBV7-9
d_call: NA
j_call: TRBJ2-1
clone_size: NA

cdr3_aa: CASSWEQDPIYGYTF
cdr3_nt: TGTGCCAGCAGCTGGGAACAGGATCCTATCTATGGCTACACCTTC
v_call: TRBV11-2
d_call: NA
j_call: TRBJ1-2
clone_size: NA

cdr3_aa: CASSTDINIQYF
cdr3_nt: TGTGCCAGCAGCACGGACATAAACATTCAGTACTTC
v_call: TRBV13
d_call: NA
j_call: TRBJ2-4
clone_size: NA

cdr3_aa: CASKVGEPTGELFF
cdr3_nt: TGTGCCAGCAAAGTGGGGGAGCCCACCGGGGAGCTGTTTTTT
v_call: TRBV2
d_call: NA
j_call: TRBJ2-2
clone_size: NA

cdr3_aa: CASSEGANYGYTF
cdr3_nt: TGCGCCAGCAGCGAGGGTGCTAACTATGGCTACACCTTC
v_call: TRBV5-1
d_call: NA
j_call: TRBJ1-2
clone_size: NA

cdr3_aa: CASSQDAMVAGGSSYNEQFF
cdr3_nt: TGCGCCAGCAGCCAAGATGCTATGGTAGCGGGGGGAAGCTCCTACAATGAGCAGTTCTTC
v_call: TRBV4-3
d_call: TRBD2
j_call: TRBJ2-1
clone_size: NA

cdr3_aa: CASSKEAGLGTHRIYYGYTF
cdr3_nt: TGTGCCAGCAGCAAAGAGGCGGGGTTAGGGACACATCGAATATACTATGGCTACACCTTC
v_call: TRBV21-1
d_call: NA
j_call: TRBJ1-2
clone_size: NA

cdr3_aa: CASSERAGGGGTEAFF
cdr3_nt: TGTGCCAGCAGTGAAAGGGCAGGAGGGGGGGGCACTGAAGCTTTCTTT
v_call: TRBV2
d_call: NA
j_call: TRBJ1-1
clone_size: NA

cdr3_aa: CASGIAGGVYEQYF
cdr3_nt: TGTGCCAGCGGGATAGCGGGAGGGGTCTACGAGCAGTACTTC
v_call: TRBV27
d_call: TRBD2
j_call: TRBJ2-7
clone_size: NA

cdr3_aa: CASAGTGIAGELFF
cdr3_nt: TGTGCCTCCGCCGGGACAGGGATCGCCGGGGAGCTGTTTTTT
v_call: TRBV28
d_call: TRBD1
j_call: TRBJ2-2
clone_size: NA

cdr3_aa: CASSPDHNEQFF
cdr3_nt: TGTGCCAGCTCACCGGATCACAATGAGCAGTTCTTC
v_call: TRBV18
d_call: NA
j_call: TRBJ2-1
clone_size: NA

cdr3_aa: CASSDGGSADTQHF
cdr3_nt: TGTGCCAGCAGTGACGGAGGATCTGCAGATACGCAGCATTTT
v_call: TRBV6-4
d_call: NA
j_call: TRBJ1-5
clone_size: NA

cdr3_aa: CASSPHLEGQPQHF
cdr3_nt: TGTGCCAGCAGTCCACACCTCGAAGGTCAGCCCCAGCATTTT
v_call: TRBV28
d_call: NA
j_call: TRBJ1-5
clone_size: once

cdr3_aa: CASSQETWDLGYEQYF
cdr3_nt: TGCGCCAGCAGCCAAGAGACATGGGACCTAGGCTACGAGCAGTACTTC
v_call: TRBV4-3
d_call: NA
j_call: TRBJ2-7
clone_size: NA

cdr3_aa: CASSLDRGEQYF
cdr3_nt: TGTGCCAGCAGCTTAGACAGGGGCGAGCAGTACTTC
v_call: TRBV7-9
d_call: TRBD1
j_call: TRBJ2-7
clone_size: NA

cdr3_aa: CASNRWGPRGYTF
cdr3_nt: TGTGCCAGCAACAGATGGGGGCCTAGGGGCTACACCTTC
v_call: TRBV12-1
d_call: NA
j_call: TRBJ1-2
clone_size: NA

cdr3_aa: CASSPAPDSINEQFF
cdr3_nt: TGCGCCAGCAGCCCGGCTCCAGATTCTATCAATGAGCAGTTCTTC
v_call: TRBV4-1
d_call: NA
j_call: TRBJ2-1
clone_size: NA

cdr3_aa: CASRRGTEAFF
cdr3_nt: TGTGCCAGCAGGAGGGGGACTGAAGCTTTCTTT
v_call: TRBV5-5
d_call: NA
j_call: TRBJ1-1
clone_size: NA

cdr3_aa: CASSEEGRLAGDVGSYEQYF
cdr3_nt: TGCGCCAGCAGCGAAGAGGGGAGACTAGCGGGAGACGTTGGCTCCTACGAGCAGTACTTC
v_call: TRBV4-1
d_call: TRBD2
j_call: TRBJ2-7
clone_size: few

cdr3_aa: CASSEFRGGSGNTIYF
cdr3_nt: TGTGCCAGCAGTGAATTTAGGGGTGGTAGTGGAAACACCATATATTTT
v_call: TRBV25-1
d_call: NA
j_call: TRBJ1-3
clone_size: NA

cdr3_aa: CASRTHADTQYF
cdr3_nt: TGTGCCAGCAGAACTCACGCAGATACGCAGTATTTT
v_call: TRBV27
d_call: NA
j_call: TRBJ2-3
clone_size: NA

cdr3_aa: CASSQIQGAIDTQYF
cdr3_nt: TGCGCCAGCAGCCAGATACAGGGGGCCATAGATACGCAGTATTTT
v_call: TRBV4-1
d_call: TRBD1
j_call: TRBJ2-3
clone_size: NA

cdr3_aa: CASSLTRGEQFF
cdr3_nt: TGTGCCAGCAGTCTTACTAGAGGTGAGCAGTTCTTC
v_call: TRBV27
d_call: NA
j_call: TRBJ2-1
clone_size: NA